This T cell receptor beta chain was captured in a study of control samples from healthy donors and cancer patients. Germline V CDR1 and CDR2: MNHEY, SVGAGI. The CDR3 runs 14 residues. The V gene lost 7 bases and the J gene lost 0 bases, with 11 bases spanning the gap. Libraries were prepared by immunoSEQ multiplex PCR; TCRdb keeps only in-frame clonotypes and omits some of them. The sample records around 100,000 clones, around 88% being singletons. This chain connects TRBV6-5 to TRBJ2-3; TRBD2 is a possible D gene (6 bases). Sequencing input: blood. This clonotype was obtained from a man under 40 in good health. The CDR3 DNA reads TGTGCCAGCACGCCGAGCGGGAGCACAGATACGCAGTATTTT. Its protein product is CASTPSGSTDTQYF.